Listed here is a single T cell receptor beta chain. Its matching antigen is unknown. The sample originates from a study of T cells in Graves' hyperthyroidism and ophthalmopathy. The CDR3 regions of TCR beta were amplified from RNA transcripts. Carried out on the TCR CDR3, a first-round RT-PCR used the HTBI primer set. Each CDR3 protein gets one entry after TCRdb re-called the multiplex PCR reads with MiXCR. The repertoire has about 370,000 distinct CDR3 sequences, 13% to 15% of them found once; the top ten carry about 21%. The germline CDR1 and CDR2 sequences are MNHNS and SASEGT. With V trimmed by 5 bases and J by 7 bases, 13 bases remained unmatched. The CDR3 runs 17 residues. Overall study results and limits: Ophthalmopathy and stable hyperthyroidism were separated by a 13 V-J model.

Diagnoses rested on clinical symptoms, serum thyroxine and TRAb, thyroid ultrasound and orbital computed tomography. The receptor comes from a woman aged 60-75 years with Graves' ophthalmopathy. Sequencing was performed on blood. The chain is built from TRBV6-1 and TRBJ1-6; 8 bases line up with TRBD1. The chain's CDR3 is CASSSGQGGISNSPLHF. The CDR3 nucleotides are TGTGCCAGCAGTTCCGGACAGGGTGGGATATCGAATTCACCCCTCCACTTT.